This is a list of T cell receptor beta chains from one sample in a study of CXCR3-negative and CXCR3-positive naive CD8 T cells. TCRdb reprocessed the 5' RACE reads, keeping one entry per CDR3 protein, no DNA. The sample has approximately 66,000 distinct CDR3 sequences, and its top ten clones hold about 1.5%. Sequenced sample: naive CXCR3- CD8+ T cells from blood. These receptors all stem from a human donor in good health. Some clones in this sample may be carry-over from other donors' samples. CDR3s include the opening cysteine and the closing phenylalanine or tryptophan.

j_call v_call cdr3_aa
TRBJ1-1 TRBV3-1 CASSHKDSSEFLEAFF
TRBJ2-7 TRBV2 CASSGSEQWGKNIQYF
TRBJ2-1 TRBV28 CASTTIDGLSSYNEQFF
TRBJ2-7 TRBV28 CASSPGPGPRYEQYF
TRBJ1-1 TRBV28 CASSSRDRGSNTEAFF
TRBJ2-1 TRBV29-1 CSVEDFLAGDNNEQFF
TRBJ1-2 TRBV27 CASSSSGQLYGYTF
TRBJ2-1 TRBV30 CAWSVLPNNEQFF
TRBJ2-7 TRBV19 CASSITTRPLYEQYF
TRBJ2-5 TRBV29-1 CSVEGGSRETQYF
TRBJ1-2 TRBV4-1 CASSQADRGGDGYTF
TRBJ2-1 TRBV13 CASHEGGVHNEQFF
TRBJ2-7 TRBV28 CASSPPITGAGDEQYF
TRBJ2-2 TRBV10-3 CATPADRADGELFF
TRBJ1-1 TRBV9 CVSSAPGQYEAFF
TRBJ2-3 TRBV7-3 CASSPRTGKSTDTQYF
TRBJ2-5 TRBV7-3 CASSLTGTSGETQYF
TRBJ2-3 TRBV7-9 CASTRDWRVDTQYF
TRBJ2-1 TRBV4-3 CASSQDYEPNGDEQFF
TRBJ1-1 TRBV13 CASSLRQGLAEAFF
TRBJ1-2 TRBV28 CASSLLSGGHGYTF
TRBJ2-7 TRBV5-5 CASSFPAGGFYEQYF
TRBJ2-1 TRBV15 CATSSISSSYNEQFF
TRBJ1-3 TRBV7-6 CASSPRGGESSGNTIYF
TRBJ2-3 TRBV7-8 CASSFQRPDTQYF
TRBJ1-1 TRBV29-1 CSVEGEGAGTEAFF
TRBJ1-2 TRBV6-5 CASSSDSTGGRGRGYTF
TRBJ2-7 TRBV4-2 CASSPLTETEQYF
TRBJ2-7 TRBV21-1 CASSKWTGNYEQYF
TRBJ2-7 TRBV7-9 CASSYRQEYEQYF
TRBJ2-7 TRBV12-3/TRBV12-4 CASSLTSGEQYF
TRBJ1-1 TRBV6-6 CASTLTEAGAEAFF
TRBJ1-2 TRBV12-3/TRBV12-4 CASRLTGGNGYTF
TRBJ2-7 TRBV14 CASRPSTGSDYEQYF
TRBJ2-1 TRBV18 CASSLTGNEQFF
TRBJ2-2 TRBV5-6 CASSLEGGINTGELFF
TRBJ1-3 TRBV29-1 CSVIGDDVRGNTIYF
TRBJ1-1 TRBV29-1 CSAAPVTFTEAFF
TRBJ1-1 TRBV6-2/TRBV6-3 CASNGRGGNTEAFF
TRBJ2-1 TRBV6-2/TRBV6-3 CASNGWNEQFF
TRBJ2-7 TRBV5-1 CASSLSDRAYEQYF
TRBJ2-3 TRBV20-1 CSASSIPAGVSDTQYF
TRBJ2-2 TRBV28 CASSLLTGGSTGELFF
TRBJ1-1 TRBV7-9 CASSTRTGGTEAFF
TRBJ1-1 TRBV20-1 CSAFLTKMTNTEAFF
TRBJ2-7 TRBV4-3 CASSQEGPGPYEQYF
TRBJ2-1 TRBV4-2 CASSQEGGSWQFF
TRBJ2-7 TRBV13 CASSKIGTGLYEQYF